Detailed here is one T cell receptor beta chain. It has no known antigen specificity. It has no much larger one-base neighbor in the sample; base qualities were not kept. These data are taken from a study of blood T cell repertoires in COVID-19 (dated by TCRdb to the early 2020s). At the level of the whole study: Samples from collaborators originated in the United States, Italy and Spain and spanned both the acute and convalescent phases of COVID-19. The material from the prospective study consisted of cDNA or gDNA derived from T cells, B-cell-depleted T cells, or PBMCs. Subjects who had been exposed to COVID-19, were actively infected with it, or had recovered from it provided the deeply sampled blood TCRbeta repertoires that made up the dataset. Nearly every sample came with metadata listing a de-identified subject ID, COVID-19 status, age in years and sex. Samples were obtained from the ongoing ImmuneRACE study (first 160 participants) and from about 1,300 subjects provided by 6 global collaborators. The repertoires were made available in a free public database intended to serve as a resource for research on the immune response to SARS-CoV-2. Where available, HLA class I and class II types were taken from metadata supplied by the sample provider and were not determined by assay-based typing. The paper's findings and limits, for the study overall: How much clinical and demographic metadata was included differed by source and by participant, and the metadata was provided uncurated.

CDR1 MNHEY and CDR2 SMNVEV were looked up in the germline V gene (reference sequence). The trim is 4 bases for V and 7 bases for J, with a gap of 13 bases between the germline ends. There are 14 amino acids in the CDR3, from cysteine to phenylalanine inclusive. CDR3 DNA only is kept here, 42 bases in frame from base 1. The immunoSEQ Assay, a bias-controlled multiplex PCR, was used to amplify TCRbeta CDR3 regions from genomic DNA. In the paper's pipeline: The number of nucleated cells in each sample was estimated by amplification of reference gene primers within the assay. Sequence reads were collapsed and filtered to measure the absolute abundance of every unique TCRbeta CDR3 rearrangement. Productive Simpson clonality was computed per sample as the square root of Simpson's diversity index over productive rearrangements. Here the immuneACCESS table is served through TCRdb, limited to in-frame sequences with V and J called. Missing clones are a known gap in these copies; in checked studies unresolved V genes cover under half, and the rest lacks a known reason. V, J and clone size are taken as reported in that table, and D and trimming were inferred from the DNA itself. The sample has 140,000 to 150,000 clones on record, more than 60% of them singletons. The ten largest clones add up to 1.5% to 2.5% of the sample.

Collaborating institutions collected whole blood in K2EDTA tubes following their own protocols. For TCRbeta analysis, collaborators shipped samples in one of three forms: frozen whole blood, isolated PBMCs, or DNA extracted from either of those sample types. The sample taken for sequencing was peripheral blood. This receptor was obtained from a woman in her sixties with acute or convalescent COVID-19. This receptor chain uses TRBV27 and TRBJ2-2; the D segment could be TRBD1, given 6 matching bases. The CDR3 reads as follows: CASSWDKWIGELFF. The DNA reads TGTGCCAGCAGTTGGGACAAGTGGATCGGGGAGCTGTTTTTT.